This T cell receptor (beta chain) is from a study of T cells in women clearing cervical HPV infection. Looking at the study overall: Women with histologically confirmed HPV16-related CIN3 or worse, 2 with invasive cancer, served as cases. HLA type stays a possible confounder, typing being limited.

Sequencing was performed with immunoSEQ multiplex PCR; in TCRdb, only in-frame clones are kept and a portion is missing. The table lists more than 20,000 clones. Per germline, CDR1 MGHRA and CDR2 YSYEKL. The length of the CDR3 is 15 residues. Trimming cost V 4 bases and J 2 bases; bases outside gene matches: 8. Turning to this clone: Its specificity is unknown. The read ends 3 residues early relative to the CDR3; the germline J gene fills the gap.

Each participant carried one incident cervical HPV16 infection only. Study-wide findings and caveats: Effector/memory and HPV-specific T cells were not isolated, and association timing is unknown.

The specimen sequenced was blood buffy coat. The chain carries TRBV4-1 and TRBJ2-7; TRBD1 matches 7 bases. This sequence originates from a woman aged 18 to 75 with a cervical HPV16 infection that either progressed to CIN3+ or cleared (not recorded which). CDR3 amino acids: CASSLRQGTTYEQYF. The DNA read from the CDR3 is TGCGCCAGCAGCCTAAGACAGGGAACAACCTACGAG.